The TCR beta chain under discussion was sequenced for a study of blood T cell repertoires in COVID-19. As for the study in general: Samples came from the United States, Italy and Spain, spanning acute and convalescent COVID-19.

Looked up from germline, CDR1 is LNHDA and CDR2 is SQIVND (reference sequence). The CDR3 totals 16 residues. With V trimmed by 6 bases and J by 0 bases, 8 bases remained unmatched. Assignment of participants to cohorts was predicated upon participant-reported clinical history. Recovery among Cohort 3 donors was established by two negative PCRs, clearance, or symptom resolution. The data were produced by immunoSEQ multiplex PCR, yet TCRdb's version contains in-frame clones alone and is incomplete. The table records more than 300,000 clones, 92% of them present only once. The TCR originated in a woman aged 25 to 39 who had recovered from COVID-19. This rearrangement joins TRBV19 to TRBJ1-1; TRBD1 aligns across 9 bases. The sample comprised PBMCs or T cells enriched from blood (not recorded which). DNA of the CDR3: TGTGCCAGTAGAAGGGTGGGGGACAGGGTGAACACTGAAGCTTTCTTT. It is translated as CASRRVGDRVNTEAFF.